This T cell receptor beta chain was captured in a study of Graves' ophthalmopathy and Graves' hyperthyroidism. Study results and caveats: Using a 13-signature model, the authors split ophthalmopathy from stable hyperthyroidism, with roughly 88% sensitivity and about 80% specificity.

The CDR3 extends over 17 amino acids. CDR1 MNHEY and CDR2 SMNVEV come from the germline V gene (reference sequence). V trimming: 0 bases; J trimming: 2 bases; junction bases outside the gene matches: 6. This clonotype was observed at least ten times. No antigen is known for it. Amplifying from RNA transcripts, the study obtained TCR beta CDR3 regions. First-round RT-PCR with HTBI primers preceded a second-round multiplex PCR. Each CDR3 protein is one row after TCRdb ran MiXCR on the multiplex PCR reads. The repertoire holds just over 400,000 distinct CDR3 sequences, with around 21% as singletons. The PBMCs had their origin in 10 ml of fresh peripheral blood.

V usage is TRBV27 and J usage is TRBJ1-5, with 8 nucleotides matching TRBD1. Specimen: peripheral blood. The origin of this receptor is a woman younger than 30 with stable Graves' hyperthyroidism. The chain's CDR3 is CASSLSGTGFRNQPQHF. The CDR3 DNA reads as TGTGCCAGCAGTTTATCCGGGACAGGTTTTCGCAATCAGCCCCAGCATTTT.